This T cell receptor (beta chain) was found in a study of T cell responses to AZD1222 COVID-19 vaccine. For this clone: Its antigen is not known. A read error may produce the germline difference seen at one junction end.

Data came from immunoSEQ multiplex PCR; TCRdb stores just in-frame clones and leaves some out. Of about 100,000 clones listed, around 90% are singletons. Germline V gene data show CDR1 as SGHTA and CDR2 as FQGNSA. This CDR3 contains 11 residues. Study outcomes and limitations: The CD4 TCRs associated with vaccination extended across spike and predominated at 160-218 and 743-854. No day 14 peak samples; only post-peak repertoires were characterized. Only a handful of AZD1222 recipients, six or seven in all, had baseline seropositivity.

The chain uses TRBV7-2 and TRBJ1-1; possible D gene TRBD1, 6 bases. The sequence derives from an adult in good health. Material: peripheral blood, obtained on day 0 of AZD1222 vaccination. Here the CDR3 DNA reads TGTGCCAGCAGCCTTAATGTGGGGGCCCCTTTT. It specifies CASSLNVGAPF.